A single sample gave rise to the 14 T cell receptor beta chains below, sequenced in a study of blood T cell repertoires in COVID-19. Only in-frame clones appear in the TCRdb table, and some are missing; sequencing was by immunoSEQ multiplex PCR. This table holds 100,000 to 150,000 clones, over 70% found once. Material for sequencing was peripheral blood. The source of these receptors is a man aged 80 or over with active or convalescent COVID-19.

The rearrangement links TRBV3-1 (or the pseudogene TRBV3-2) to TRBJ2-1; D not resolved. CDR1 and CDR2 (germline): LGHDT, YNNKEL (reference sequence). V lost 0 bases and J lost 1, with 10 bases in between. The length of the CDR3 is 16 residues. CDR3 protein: CASSQDVLPSYNEQFF. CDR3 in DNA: TGTGCCAGCAGCCAAGATGTTCTACCGTCCTACAATGAGCAGTTCTTC.

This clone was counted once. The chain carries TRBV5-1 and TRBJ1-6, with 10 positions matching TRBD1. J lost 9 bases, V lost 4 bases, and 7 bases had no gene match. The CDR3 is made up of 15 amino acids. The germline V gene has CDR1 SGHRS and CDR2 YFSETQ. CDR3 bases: TGCGCCAGCAGCACTCGGACAGGGGGAGCTTCACCCCTCCACTTT. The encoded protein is CASSTRTGGASPLHF. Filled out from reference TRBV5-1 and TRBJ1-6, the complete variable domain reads KAGVTQTPRYLIKTRGQQVTLSCSPISGHRSVSWYQQTPGQGLQFLFEYFSETQRNKGNFPGRFSGRQFSNSRSEMNVSTLELGDSALYLCASSTRTGGASPLHFGNGTRLTVT.

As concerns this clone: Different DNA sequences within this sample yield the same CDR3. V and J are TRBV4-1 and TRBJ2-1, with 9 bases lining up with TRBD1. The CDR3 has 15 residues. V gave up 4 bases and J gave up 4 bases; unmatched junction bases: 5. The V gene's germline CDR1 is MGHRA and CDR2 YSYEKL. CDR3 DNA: TGCGCCAGCAGCCCTCGGACAGGGGCGTACAATGAGCAGTTCTTC. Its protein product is CASSPRTGAYNEQFF.

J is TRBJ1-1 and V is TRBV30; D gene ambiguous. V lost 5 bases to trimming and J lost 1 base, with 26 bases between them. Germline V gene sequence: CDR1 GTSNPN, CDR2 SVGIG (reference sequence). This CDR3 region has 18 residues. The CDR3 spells CAWGRGGGVRLGNTEAFF. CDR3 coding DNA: TGTGCCTGGGGCCGAGGCGGCGGGGTAAGGTTGGGGAACACTGAAGCTTTCTTT. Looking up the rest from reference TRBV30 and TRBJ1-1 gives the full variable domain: SQTIHQWPATLVQPVGSPLSLECTVEGTSNPNLYWYRQAAGRGLQLLFYSVGIGQISSEVPQNLSASRPQDRQFILSSKKLLLSDSGFYLCAWGRGGGVRLGNTEAFFGQGTRLTVV.

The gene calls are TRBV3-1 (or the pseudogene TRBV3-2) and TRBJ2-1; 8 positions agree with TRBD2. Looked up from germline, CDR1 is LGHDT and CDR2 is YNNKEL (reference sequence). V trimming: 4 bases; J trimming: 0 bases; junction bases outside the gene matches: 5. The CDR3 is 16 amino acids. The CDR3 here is CASSPQRGLSYNEQFF. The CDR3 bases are TGTGCCAGCAGCCCCCAGCGGGGGCTCTCCTACAATGAGCAGTTCTTC.

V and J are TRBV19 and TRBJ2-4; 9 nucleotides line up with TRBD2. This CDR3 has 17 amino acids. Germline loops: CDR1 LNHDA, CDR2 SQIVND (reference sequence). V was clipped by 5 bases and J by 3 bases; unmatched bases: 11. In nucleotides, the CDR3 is TGTGCCAGTAGTTTAACGGGACTAGCTGGCGGCAAAAACATTCAGTACTTC. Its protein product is CASSLTGLAGGKNIQYF.

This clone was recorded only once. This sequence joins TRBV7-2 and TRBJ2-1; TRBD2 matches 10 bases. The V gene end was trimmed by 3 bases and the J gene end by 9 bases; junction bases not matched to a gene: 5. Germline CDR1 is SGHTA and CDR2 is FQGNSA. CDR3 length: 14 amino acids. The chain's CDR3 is CASSLGLAMAEQFF. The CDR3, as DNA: TGTGCCAGCAGCTTGGGACTAGCGATGGCTGAGCAGTTCTTC.

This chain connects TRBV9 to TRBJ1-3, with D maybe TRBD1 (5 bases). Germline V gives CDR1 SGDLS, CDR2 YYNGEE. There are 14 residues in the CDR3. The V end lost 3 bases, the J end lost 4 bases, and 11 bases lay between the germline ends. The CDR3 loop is CASSAGLSGNTIYF. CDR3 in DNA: TGTGCCAGCAGCGCAGGGCTGAGCGGAAACACCATATATTTT.

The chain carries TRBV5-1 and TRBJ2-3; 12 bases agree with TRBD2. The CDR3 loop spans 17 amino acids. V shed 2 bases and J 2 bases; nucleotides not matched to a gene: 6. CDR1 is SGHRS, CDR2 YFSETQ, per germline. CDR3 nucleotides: TGCGCCAGCAGCTTACGACTAGCGGGGGCCCACACAGATACGCAGTATTTT. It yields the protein CASSLRLAGAHTDTQYF.

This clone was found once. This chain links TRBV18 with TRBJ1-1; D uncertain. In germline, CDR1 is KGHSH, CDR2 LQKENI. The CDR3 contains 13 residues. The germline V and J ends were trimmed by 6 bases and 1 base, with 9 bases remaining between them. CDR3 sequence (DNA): TGTGCCAGCTCTCCTAATAGGAACACTGAAGCTTTCTTT. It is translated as CASSPNRNTEAFF. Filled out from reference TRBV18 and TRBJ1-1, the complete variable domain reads NAGVMQNPRHLVRRRGQEARLRCSPMKGHSHVYWYRQLPEEGLKFMVYLQKENIIDESGMPKERFSAEFPKEGPSILRIQQVVRGDSAAYFCASSPNRNTEAFFGQGTRLTVV.

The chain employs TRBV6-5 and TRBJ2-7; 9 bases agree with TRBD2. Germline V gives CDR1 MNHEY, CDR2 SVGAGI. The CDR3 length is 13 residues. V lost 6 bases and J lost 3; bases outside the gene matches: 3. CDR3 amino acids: CASSPLAGYEQYF. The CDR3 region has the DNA TGTGCCAGCAGCCCACTAGCGGGCTACGAGCAGTACTTC.

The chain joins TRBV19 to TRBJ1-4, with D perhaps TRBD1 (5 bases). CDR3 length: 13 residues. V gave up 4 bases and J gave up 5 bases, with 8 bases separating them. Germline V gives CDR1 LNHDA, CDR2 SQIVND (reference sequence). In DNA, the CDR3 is TGTGCCAGTAGTAAAAACAGGAATGAAAAACTGTTTTTT. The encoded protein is CASSKNRNEKLFF.

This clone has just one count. CDR3 nucleotide sequence: TGTGCCAGCAGTGAATCTGGGACAGGGGGCTACAATGAGCAGTTCTTC. Its protein product is CASSESGTGGYNEQFF. This chain connects TRBV6-1 to TRBJ2-1; 11 bases map to TRBD1. CDR3 size: 16 residues. V lost 2 bases, J lost 3 bases, and 3 bases stayed unmatched. Germline CDR1 reads MNHNS; CDR2 reads SASEGT.

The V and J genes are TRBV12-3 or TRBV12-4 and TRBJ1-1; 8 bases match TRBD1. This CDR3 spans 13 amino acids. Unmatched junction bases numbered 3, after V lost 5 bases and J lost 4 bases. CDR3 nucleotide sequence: TGTGCCAGCAGTACCAGGGGGCCCACTGAAGCTTTCTTT. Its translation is CASSTRGPTEAFF.